This T cell receptor beta chain is from a study of T cell repertoires in ileal Crohn's disease. Clones were sequenced by immunoSEQ multiplex PCR, and TCRdb holds only the in-frame ones, with some missing. The table includes fewer than 10,000 clones, approximately 80% detected once. This clone came up a few times. Included were adult ileal or ileocolonic Crohn's patients indicated for ileocolonic resection. Trimming took off 8 bases at V and 1 base at J, with 5 bases between the two ends. Germline values: CDR1 MNHNS, CDR2 SASEGT. The CDR3 loop spans 11 amino acids. This chain links TRBV6-1 with TRBJ1-1; no clear D gene. The sequencing sample was made of ileal tissue. The origin of this receptor is an adult with Crohn's disease. The CDR3 nucleotides are TGTGCCAGCCTGAGGAACACTGAAGCTTTCTTT. Its protein is CASLRNTEAFF.